These 20 T cell receptor beta chains came from one sample sequenced in a study of T cell repertoires in cytomegalovirus infection (dated by TCRdb to between 2017 and 2020). Data came from an Illumina HiSeq 1500. The public reads were reanalyzed by TCRdb: fastp trimming at Q25, MiXCR alignment, in-frame beta chains only. Under each unique CDR3 protein, matching rows form one entry showing the most common genes and DNA. The sample table shows 700,000 to 900,000 distinct CDR3 sequences, and around 29% are seen once. 10% to 15% of the sample rests with the top ten. Their antigens remain unidentified. In the paper's terms, the treatment or condition label means: in vitro stimulation with specific CMV peptide epitopes to enrich CMV-specific T cells. Specimen: cultured CD8+ T cells from PBMCs, collected from culture after CMV antigen stimulation. The source of these receptors is a human donor in good health (CMV status not recorded). Some clones in this sample may be carry-over from other donors' samples.

The table lists this clonotype with many counts. The rearrangement uses TRBV6-5 and TRBJ1-5; 7 positions agree with TRBD1. The germline V gene encodes CDR1 MNHEY and CDR2 SVGAGI. V shed 0 bases, J shed 5 bases, and the junction held 1 base outside the gene matches. The length of the CDR3 is 14 residues. The chain's CDR3 is CASSYSTGYQPQHF. The CDR3 DNA sequence: TGTGCCAGCAGTTACTCGACAGGGTATCAGCCCCAGCATTTT.

This clonotype was observed a handful of times. V usage is TRBV7-9 and J usage is TRBJ1-1; 9 bases are a match to TRBD1. This CDR3 region has 14 residues. The J segment lost 6 bases and the V segment lost 4 bases, leaving 6 bases of the junction unmatched. Germline V lookup: CDR1 SEHNR, CDR2 FQNEAQ (reference sequence). This chain's CDR3 is CASSWGQGRAEAFF. CDR3 sequence (DNA): TGTGCCAGCAGCTGGGGACAGGGAAGGGCTGAAGCTTTCTTT.

The CDR3 sequence is CASSDSRRGTPYGYTF. In nucleotides, the CDR3 is TGTGCCAGCAGTGACTCGAGGCGGGGGACTCCTTATGGCTACACCTTC. V usage is TRBV6-4 and J usage is TRBJ1-2, with a weak D call TRBD1 (5 bases). The germline V gene has CDR1 MRHNA and CDR2 SNTAGT. V was clipped by 0 bases and J by 5 bases, with 16 bases between them. This CDR3 region has 16 residues.

This chain connects TRBV15 to TRBJ2-7; TRBD1 is a possible D gene (6 bases). V was trimmed by 0 bases and J by 6 bases, leaving 15 bases between them. CDR3 length equals 15 residues. Germline-derived CDR1 and CDR2 are LNHNV and YYDKDF (reference sequence). The CDR3 DNA follows: TGTGCCACCAGCAGAGACAGGGGAGAGGGCCGCGAGCAGTACTTC. Amino acid sequence: CATSRDRGEGREQYF.

This chain connects TRBV7-9 to TRBJ1-4, with TRBD1 identical over 7 bases. The CDR3 is 16 residues long. V was clipped by 4 bases and J by 2 bases; unmatched bases: 7. Germline lookup yields CDR1 SEHNR and CDR2 FQNEAQ (reference sequence). The chain's CDR3 is CASSSKPGGTNEKLFF. The DNA for the CDR3 is TGTGCCAGCAGCTCGAAACCAGGGGGTACTAATGAAAAACTGTTTTTT.

For this clonotype: One junction end does not reproduce the germline sequence, and a read error may be involved. The chain links TRBV7-6 to TRBJ1-1; D remains unclear. The CDR3 is 14 amino acids. Germline V gives CDR1 SGHVS, CDR2 FNYEAQ. The CDR3 region is CTSSLVEFDGEAFF. The CDR3 nucleotides are TGTACCAGCAGCTTAGTTGAGTTCGACGGGGAAGCTTTCTTT.

The V gene is TRBV24-1, the J gene TRBJ2-5; D is undetermined. Trimming shortened V by 2 bases and J by 0 bases, and 12 bases separated the two germline ends. The CDR3 totals 16 residues. CDR1 is KGHDR and CDR2 is SFDVKD in the germline V gene. This chain's CDR3 is CATSDSTVGYQETQYF. The CDR3 nucleotides are TGTGCCACCAGTGATTCCACGGTGGGGTACCAAGAGACCCAGTACTTC.

This clonotype was counted once. The rearrangement links TRBV3-1 to TRBJ2-3; a weak D match, TRBD2 (6 bases). The CDR3 runs 15 residues. The germline CDR1 and CDR2 sequences are LGHDT and YNNKEL (reference sequence). The V and J ends lost 4 bases and 6 bases respectively, with 17 bases between them. The CDR3: CASSPGTGLRDTQYF. CDR3 bases: TGTGCCAGCAGCCCCGGGACTGGACTCCGTGATACGCAGTATTTT.

The chain employs TRBV5-3 and TRBJ2-1; 10 bases match TRBD1. TRBV5-3 is placed among ORFs of uncertain function. The CDR3 covers 16 residues. The junction had 11 bases not matched to a gene; V was cut back by 8 bases and J by 3 bases. The CDR3 loop is CASSRRTGGFYNEQFF. CDR3 DNA sequence: TGTGCCAGCAGCCGAAGGACAGGGGGTTTCTACAATGAGCAGTTCTTC.

The chain combines TRBV19 with TRBJ2-1, with a possible D match to TRBD2 (5 bases). CDR3 length equals 14 residues. Trimming removed 3 bases from V and 10 bases from J, with 16 bases in between. Germline V gene sequence: CDR1 LNHDA, CDR2 SQIVND (reference sequence). The CDR3 nucleotides are TGTGCCAGTAGTATCGGGCTAGCTATCCCCGAGCAGTTCTTC. It yields the protein CASSIGLAIPEQFF.

The V call is TRBV19, the J call TRBJ1-1, with D possibly TRBD1 on 6 matching bases. Trimming pared 6 bases from V and 2 bases from J, leaving 13 bases between. This CDR3 is built from 14 residues. Germline CDR1 is LNHDA and CDR2 is SQIVND (reference sequence). CDR3 loop: CASRAQGANTEAFF. The CDR3 DNA follows: TGTGCCAGTAGGGCACAGGGAGCCAACACTGAAGCTTTCTTT.

This chain links TRBV15 with TRBJ2-7; no definite D call. The CDR3 covers 15 residues. Trimming shortened V by 1 base and J by 0 bases, and 10 bases separated the two germline ends. The germline gives CDR1 LNHNV, CDR2 YYDKDF (reference sequence). CDR3 sequence (DNA): TGTGCCACCAGCAGAGCGAGCCGGAGCTCCTACGAGCAGTACTTC. Protein: CATSRASRSSYEQYF.

In its sample, this clonotype was seen a few times. In nucleotides, the CDR3 is TGTGCCAGCAGTTTCAGTGCAGGGTCTCACGAGCAGTACGTC. Amino acids: CASSFSAGSHEQYV. The chain is built from TRBV27 and TRBJ2-7, with D maybe TRBD1 (5 bases). This CDR3 is 14 amino acids long. V lost 3 bases to trimming and J lost 5 bases, with 14 bases between them. Germline-derived CDR1 and CDR2 are MNHEY and SMNVEV (reference sequence).

This clonotype has more than one count but fewer than ten. The CDR3 protein is CASSDYGGDNSPLHF. CDR3 sequence (DNA): TGTGCCAGCAGTGACTACGGGGGGGATAATTCACCCCTCCACTTT. The gene calls are TRBV6-5 and TRBJ1-6, with TRBD1 as a possible D gene (5 bases). This CDR3 has 15 amino acids. V lost 5 bases and J lost 5, with 13 bases in between. CDR1 MNHEY and CDR2 SVGAGI come from the germline V gene.

The J gene is TRBJ1-6, the V gene TRBV15; D not certain. V was shortened by 8 bases and J by 8 bases, with 13 bases between the two germline ends. The CDR3 is 13 residues long. Germline V lookup: CDR1 LNHNV, CDR2 YYDKDF (reference sequence). DNA of the CDR3: TGTGCCACCGATGGAGGGAATGATTCACCCCTCCACTTT. Protein product: CATDGGNDSPLHF.

This clonotype was seen only a few times. This sequence joins TRBV29-1 and TRBJ1-2; D is undetermined. This CDR3 contains 11 residues. V was pared by 3 bases and J by 5 bases, with 7 bases between. CDR1 and CDR2 (germline): SQVTM, ANQGSEA. CDR3: CSVDSRYGYTF. CDR3 nucleotides: TGCAGCGTTGATTCGCGATATGGCTACACCTTC.

Regarding this clonotype: Relative to the germline gene, one junction end is altered; a read error may explain this. The V call is TRBV7-7, the J call TRBJ2-5, with D possibly called TRBD1 or TRBD2 (5 bases each). The CDR3 loop spans 16 amino acids. CDR1 and CDR2 (germline): SSHAT, FNYEAQ (reference sequence). The CDR3 DNA reads TGTGCTAGCAGCCCTGAGGGGCCCCGGTACCAAGAGACCCAGTACTTC. It is translated as CASSPEGPRYQETQYF.

In this sample, this clonotype turned up a few times. The chain employs TRBV20-1 and TRBJ1-3, with D possibly TRBD1 on 5 matching bases. The CDR3 totals 14 residues. Germline lookup yields CDR1 DFQATT and CDR2 SNEGSKA (reference sequence). V was clipped by 0 bases and J by 7 bases, with 13 bases between them. The CDR3 region has the DNA TGCAGTGCTAGAGATCTATGGGGGGGGAACACCATATATTTT. This sequence encodes CSARDLWGGNTIYF.

This clonotype has just a few counts. The rearrangement links TRBV7-9 to TRBJ2-5; D assignment may be TRBD1 or TRBD2 (5 bases each). V was cut by 4 bases and J by 0 bases, with 9 bases left in between. Germline lookup yields CDR1 SEHNR and CDR2 FQNEAQ (reference sequence). The CDR3 runs 14 residues. The CDR3 region is CASSSRDDQETQYF. CDR3 in DNA: TGTGCCAGCAGCTCTCGGGACGACCAAGAGACCCAGTACTTC. Based on the CDR3 plus reference TRBV7-9 and TRBJ2-5, the full variable domain is DTGVSQNPRHKITKRGQNVTFRCDPISEHNRLYWYRQTLGQGPEFLTYFQNEAQLEKSRLLSDRFSAERPKGSFSTLEIQRTEQGDSAMYLCASSSRDDQETQYFGPGTRLLVL.

The chain is built from TRBV27 and TRBJ2-7; 7 nucleotides agree with TRBD2. Trimming at V came to 0 bases and at J to 3 bases, leaving 2 bases not matched to a gene. This CDR3 is built from 14 residues. Germline V lookup: CDR1 MNHEY, CDR2 SMNVEV (reference sequence). The CDR3 bases are TGTGCCAGCAGTTTATCCGGGGGGAACTACGAGCAGTACTTC. The encoded protein is CASSLSGGNYEQYF.